The 23 T cell receptor beta chains reported below all come from one sample, sequenced in a study of early T cells in non-severe SARS-CoV-2 infection. TCRdb analysed the 5' RACE reads with MiXCR anew, one entry per CDR3 protein. The sample yields roughly 33,000 distinct CDR3 sequences, roughly 5.7% seen once. The specimen sequenced was whole blood. The source of these receptors is an adult who was a healthcare worker with PCR-confirmed SARS-CoV-2 infection or an uninfected control (not recorded which).

This clonotype was seen repeatedly, ten times or more. The chain links TRBV9 to TRBJ2-3, with a possible D match to TRBD2 (7 bases). The germline V and J ends were trimmed by 3 bases and 1 base, with 15 bases remaining between them. Germline V gives CDR1 SGDLS, CDR2 YYNGEE. This CDR3 region has 16 residues. Here the CDR3 reads CASSGGEGERTDTQYF. The DNA of the CDR3 is TGTGCCAGCAGCGGAGGGGAGGGGGAGCGCACAGATACGCAGTATTTT.

This clonotype came up many times. The V call is TRBV3-1, the J call TRBJ2-2, with D tentatively TRBD1 (6 bases). V lost 0 bases, J lost 4 bases, and 15 bases lay in between. CDR3 length: 17 residues. Per germline, CDR1 LGHDT and CDR2 YNNKEL (reference sequence). The CDR3 coding sequence is TGTGCCAGCAGCCAAGATCAGCGTGGCAGGGGCACCGGGGAGCTGTTTTTT. Encoded protein: CASSQDQRGRGTGELFF.

In this sample, this clonotype turned up many times. The rearrangement joins TRBV28 to TRBJ2-1; a possible D gene is TRBD1 (6 bases). Trimming removed 3 bases at V and 4 bases at J, with 7 bases between. Germline assignment: CDR1 MDHEN and CDR2 SYDVKM. CDR3 size: 13 residues. CDR3: CASSFRGYNEQFF. CDR3 sequence (DNA): TGTGCCAGCAGTTTCAGGGGTTACAATGAGCAGTTCTTC.

This clonotype was seen only a few times. The chain employs TRBV6-2 or TRBV6-3 and TRBJ2-5, with 9 bases fitting TRBD2. V trimming: 7 bases; J trimming: 2 bases; junction bases outside the gene matches: 8. Germline-derived CDR1 and CDR2 are MNHEY and SVGEGT. The CDR3 is made up of 15 amino acids. The CDR3 sequence: CASKARLAGQETQYF. DNA of the CDR3: TGTGCCAGCAAAGCTCGGCTAGCGGGACAAGAGACCCAGTACTTC.

This clonotype has a count of ten or more. The genes are TRBV6-5 and TRBJ1-1; the D gene is possibly TRBD1 (5 bases). With 5 bases removed from V and 2 bases from J, the gap between germline ends came to 12 bases. The CDR3 length is 14 residues. CDR1 MNHEY and CDR2 SVGAGI come from the germline V gene. Here the CDR3 DNA reads TGTGCCAGCAGTAGACAGTCCTTTAACACTGAAGCTTTCTTT. It translates to CASSRQSFNTEAFF.

This clonotype was counted many times. This chain connects TRBV6-5 to TRBJ2-1; 9 bases map to TRBD2. Germline V gene sequence: CDR1 MNHEY, CDR2 SVGAGI. The V and J ends lost 4 bases and 14 bases, in that order; junction bases with no gene match: 3. This CDR3 is 11 amino acids long. CDR3 residues: CASSSSGVKFF. The DNA of the CDR3 is TGTGCCAGCAGTTCTAGCGGGGTCAAGTTCTTC.

CDR3 in DNA: TGTGCCAGCTCACCGGGACAGGAATTTAATGAGCAGTTCTTC. Residues: CASSPGQEFNEQFF. The rearrangement uses TRBV18 and TRBJ2-1; 8 nucleotides match TRBD1. Germline V gene lookup returns CDR1 KGHSH and CDR2 LQKENI. This CDR3 is 14 amino acids long. V lost 3 bases, J lost 7 bases, and 5 bases stayed unmatched. Drawing the rest from reference TRBV18 and TRBJ2-1, the complete variable domain is NAGVMQNPRHLVRRRGQEARLRCSPMKGHSHVYWYRQLPEEGLKFMVYLQKENIIDESGMPKERFSAEFPKEGPSILRIQQVVRGDSAAYFCASSPGQEFNEQFFGPGTRLTVL.

This clonotype appeared a few times. DNA for the CDR3: TGTGCCAGCAGCCGGGCCCCTAGCGGAGCCTACAATGAGCAGTTCTTC. Its protein product is CASSRAPSGAYNEQFF. The V gene is TRBV7-6, the J gene TRBJ2-1, with 7 bases matching TRBD2. Trimming removed 5 bases from V and 2 bases from J; junction bases left unmatched: 9. Germline V gives CDR1 SGHVS, CDR2 FNYEAQ. The CDR3 totals 16 residues.

This clonotype was found once. The chain links TRBV3-1 to TRBJ2-6; no firm D call. This CDR3 is 14 amino acids long. Germline V gene sequence: CDR1 LGHDT, CDR2 YNNKEL (reference sequence). V lost 0 bases to trimming and J lost 7 bases, with 7 bases between them. The CDR3 DNA reads as TGTGCCAGCAGCCAAGACATACGTGCCAACGTCCTGACTTTC. Protein: CASSQDIRANVLTF.

This clonotype has a count of ten or more. The chain has TRBV20-1 and TRBJ2-3; TRBD2 agrees at 9 bases. Germline assignment: CDR1 DFQATT and CDR2 SNEGSKA (reference sequence). After removal of 0 bases from V and 7 bases from J, the junction contained 8 bases not matched to a gene. The CDR3 length is 15 residues. CDR3 protein: CSARDSASGIYTQYF. The CDR3 nucleotides are TGCAGTGCTAGAGATAGCGCTAGCGGGATATATACGCAGTATTTT.

This clonotype was recorded many times. The junction departs from the called germline gene at one end, perhaps through a read error. The chain combines TRBV7-7 with TRBJ2-1, with 8 bases matching TRBD2. In germline, CDR1 is SSHAT, CDR2 FNYEAQ (reference sequence). The CDR3 length is 14 residues. The CDR3 spells CASSLTRGGHEQFF. In DNA, the CDR3 is TGTGCTAGCAGCCTAACACGGGGGGGCCATGAGCAGTTCTTC.

This clonotype was seen ten or more times. The V call is TRBV6-5, the J call TRBJ2-6; TRBD1 matches 7 bases. Trimming at V came to 7 bases and at J to 9 bases, leaving 15 bases not matched to a gene. CDR3 length: 16 amino acids. Germline V gene data show CDR1 as MNHEY and CDR2 as SVGAGI. The DNA of the CDR3 is TGTGCCAGCAACTCACAGGGGCTCCACACGGGCAACGTCCTGACTTTC. Its protein is CASNSQGLHTGNVLTF.

This chain links TRBV20-1 with TRBJ1-4; D is unresolved. This CDR3 contains 12 residues. From germline, CDR1 is DFQATT and CDR2 SNEGSKA (reference sequence). Trimming left V 5 bases short and J 3 bases short, with 7 bases between. CDR3 bases: TGCAGTGCTGGACTGTCTAATGAAAAACTGTTTTTT. Amino acids: CSAGLSNEKLFF.

J is TRBJ2-2 and V is TRBV4-1, with D tentatively TRBD2 (6 bases). V was trimmed by 0 bases and J by 3 bases, leaving 23 bases between them. In germline, CDR1 is MGHRA, CDR2 YSYEKL. This CDR3 has 20 amino acids. Here the CDR3 reads CASSQEGLGVAEPDTGELFF. The CDR3 DNA reads as TGCGCCAGCAGCCAAGAGGGTTTAGGAGTAGCGGAGCCGGACACCGGGGAGCTGTTTTTT.

The J gene is TRBJ2-2, the V gene TRBV5-1; no clear D. The CDR3 contains 17 residues. Germline V gene sequence: CDR1 SGHRS, CDR2 YFSETQ. The V end lost 2 bases, the J end lost 0 bases, and 14 bases lay between the germline ends. The CDR3 bases are TGCGCCAGCAGCTTTATTTCTGCGGCGGCGAACACCGGGGAGCTGTTTTTT. Its translation is CASSFISAAANTGELFF. Complete variable domain (other parts from reference TRBV5-1 and TRBJ2-2): KAGVTQTPRYLIKTRGQQVTLSCSPISGHRSVSWYQQTPGQGLQFLFEYFSETQRNKGNFPGRFSGRQFSNSRSEMNVSTLELGDSALYLCASSFISAAANTGELFFGEGSRLTVL.

This clonotype was found many times. V and J are TRBV6-1 and TRBJ1-2; D remains unclear. The germline V gene has CDR1 MNHNS and CDR2 SASEGT. CDR3 length: 11 residues. V was cut by 3 bases and J by 3 bases, with 2 bases left in between. The CDR3 region has the DNA TGTGCCAGCAGTGAGGACTATGGCTACACCTTC. Its protein product is CASSEDYGYTF.

This clonotype was picked up a small number of times. This chain uses TRBV12-3 or TRBV12-4 with TRBJ2-1, with 13 bases fitting TRBD2. The V gene end was trimmed by 10 bases and the J gene end by 5 bases; junction bases not matched to a gene: 5. CDR3 length: 14 residues. CDR3 in amino acids: CATRTSGGNNEQFF. In nucleotides, the CDR3 is TGTGCCACCCGGACTAGCGGGGGCAACAATGAGCAGTTCTTC.

This clonotype was seen only a few times. The chain uses TRBV5-1 and TRBJ1-1; weak D call: TRBD1 (5 bases). V was trimmed by 4 bases and J by 1 base, leaving 11 bases between them. CDR1 and CDR2 (germline): SGHRS, YFSETQ. The CDR3 is made up of 14 amino acids. This chain's CDR3 is CASSPGLGNTEAFF. The CDR3 DNA reads as TGCGCCAGCAGCCCAGGGCTGGGGAACACTGAAGCTTTCTTT.

This clonotype was recorded a few times. The chain recombines TRBV7-9 with TRBJ2-2; D is unclear. CDR3 length equals 13 residues. The V end was cut by 5 bases, the J end by 0 bases, with 4 bases between. The germline V gene encodes CDR1 SEHNR and CDR2 FQNEAQ (reference sequence). CDR3 in amino acids: CASSRANTGELFF. The CDR3 nucleotides read TGTGCCAGCAGCCGGGCGAACACCGGGGAGCTGTTTTTT.

In this sample, this clonotype turned up many times. The CDR3 DNA sequence: TGTGCCGCTGGGACTAGCGGAATAGATACGCAGTATTTT. It yields the protein CAAGTSGIDTQYF. The chain links TRBV6-5 to TRBJ2-3; 11 bases are shared with TRBD2. The CDR3 spans 13 residues. J lost 5 bases, V lost 11 bases, and 6 bases had no gene match. CDR1 MNHEY and CDR2 SVGAGI come from the germline V gene.

The sample holds many counts of this clonotype. The chain employs TRBV24-1 and TRBJ1-5; D remains unclear. Deletions cut 4 bases from V and 3 bases from J, with 6 bases between. Germline loops: CDR1 KGHDR, CDR2 SFDVKD. The CDR3 has 13 residues. The CDR3 reads CATSDGNNQPQHF. CDR3 sequence (DNA): TGTGCCACCAGTGACGGGAACAATCAGCCCCAGCATTTT.

The table lists this clonotype with a few counts. The chain recombines TRBV11-3 with TRBJ2-1; the D is unclear. There are 14 residues in the CDR3. Trimming cost V 5 bases and J 6 bases, with 14 bases left between them. The germline CDR1 and CDR2 sequences are SGHNT and YENEEA. This CDR3 is CASSPPDLSNEQFF. DNA of the CDR3: TGTGCCAGCAGCCCGCCCGATTTGAGCAATGAGCAGTTCTTC.

The chain carries TRBV6-5 and TRBJ1-1; 7 bases agree with TRBD1. This CDR3 is 15 amino acids long. V gave up 8 bases and J gave up 4 bases; unmatched junction bases: 13. Germline-derived CDR1 and CDR2 are MNHEY and SVGAGI. CDR3 amino acids: CASCPRDSMGTEAFF. DNA for the CDR3: TGTGCCAGCTGTCCTCGGGACAGCATGGGCACTGAAGCTTTCTTT.